This TCR beta chain is drawn from a study of post-analysis software for immune sequencing data. General study results and limits: Among 5 or 6 TRBV segments more frequent in patients than controls were TRBV5-6, TRBV5-1 and TRBV20-1. F measure showed strong co-clustering of same-batch samples. The study found significantly lower normalized Chao1 diversity in multiple sclerosis patients than in controls.

This CDR3 is built from 18 residues. The V segment lost 1 base and the J segment 1 base; nucleotides outside the gene matches: 10. CDR1 SEHNR and CDR2 FQNEAQ come from the germline V gene (reference sequence). Worth noting for this clonotype: Its antigen is undetermined.

Tagging with unique molecular identifiers was a feature of the TCR beta cDNA libraries. T cells numbering about 0.95 to 10 million gave rise to around 460,000 cDNA molecules. Using its own MiXCR run on the PCR reads, TCRdb lists one record per CDR3 protein. This sample yields about 560,000 distinct CDR3 sequences, of which around 44% are seen a single time; more than 1.5% belongs to the top ten. V and J are TRBV7-9 and TRBJ2-4; TRBD2 matches 7 bases. The source material was blood. The origin of this receptor is a girl aged 5-17 years with multiple sclerosis. The CDR3 DNA reads as TGTGCCAGCAGCTTAGGAGTACGATCCGGGGGGGCCAAAAACATTCAGTACTTC. Protein product: CASSLGVRSGGAKNIQYF. Filled out from reference TRBV7-9 and TRBJ2-4, the complete variable domain reads DTGVSQNPRHKITKRGQNVTFRCDPISEHNRLYWYRQTLGQGPEFLTYFQNEAQLEKSRLLSDRFSAERPKGSFSTLEIQRTEQGDSAMYLCASSLGVRSGGAKNIQYFGAGTRLSVL.